Shown below are 28 T cell receptor beta chains from a single sample sequenced in a study of cytomegalovirus exposure and HLA in healthy donors. 13 Jbeta primers and 60 Vbeta primers were used for the PCR. Only in-frame clones appear in the TCRdb table, and some are missing; sequencing was by immunoSEQ multiplex PCR. Among around 230,000 clones, 60% to 80% were seen once, and the ten largest hold less than 2%. The specimen was PBMCs. Every receptor here comes from a male donor in good health and CMV-seronegative.

This chain joins TRBV6-5 and TRBJ2-3; no definite D call. The CDR3 is made up of 14 amino acids. Trimming left V 1 base short and J 1 base short, with 6 bases between. Germline assignment: CDR1 MNHEY and CDR2 SVGAGI. CDR3 sequence: CASSYFERTDTQYF. DNA for the CDR3: TGTGCCAGCAGTTACTTTGAGCGCACAGATACGCAGTATTTT.

The chain links TRBV11-1 to TRBJ2-2; D gene ambiguous. V was clipped by 1 base and J by 6 bases, with 6 bases between them. The germline V gene encodes CDR1 SGHAT and CDR2 FQDESV (reference sequence). This CDR3 comprises 13 residues. This CDR3 is CASSLVGPGELFF. The DNA for the CDR3 is TGTGCCAGCAGCTTAGTGGGCCCCGGGGAGCTGTTTTTT.

J is TRBJ2-7 and V is TRBV28; 7 positions agree with TRBD2. The V gene end was trimmed by 8 bases and the J gene end by 12 bases; junction bases not matched to a gene: 16. CDR3 length: 13 amino acids. The germline V gene encodes CDR1 MDHEN and CDR2 SYDVKM. In DNA, the CDR3 is TGTGCCAGCCACCCGGGGGGAGCAGTATCCTTGTACTTC. This gives the protein CASHPGGAVSLYF.

V and J are TRBV6-4 and TRBJ2-1, with 9 bases fitting TRBD2. CDR3 length equals 15 residues. The germline V gene has CDR1 MRHNA and CDR2 SNTAGT. J was trimmed by 8 bases and V by 5 bases; bases with no gene match: 10. The CDR3 reads CASSYGLASIDEQFF. The CDR3 DNA reads as TGTGCCAGCAGTTACGGACTAGCGAGTATCGATGAGCAGTTCTTC.

The V gene is TRBV27, the J gene TRBJ1-3; possibly TRBD1 for D (6 bases). Germline CDR1 MNHEY, CDR2 SMNVEV (reference sequence). V was clipped by 6 bases and J by 1 base, with 16 bases between them. The CDR3 is 16 residues long. In nucleotides, the CDR3 is TGTGCCAGCAGGGTGACAGGCGGCGGGTCTGGAAACACCATATATTTT. Translating gives CASRVTGGGSGNTIYF.

The chain carries TRBV6-4 and TRBJ2-3; 11 positions agree with TRBD1. The junction had 3 bases not matched to a gene; V was cut back by 4 bases and J by 6 bases. CDR1 and CDR2 from the germline V gene are MRHNA and SNTAGT. The CDR3 runs 14 residues. This chain's CDR3 is CASSGTGGADTQYF. Written as DNA, the CDR3 is TGTGCCAGCAGTGGGACAGGGGGCGCGGATACGCAGTATTTT.

The chain uses TRBV6-5 and TRBJ1-1; D gene ambiguous. Trimming took 6 bases from V and 3 from J, leaving 11 bases between them. The CDR3 spans 13 residues. The germline V gene encodes CDR1 MNHEY and CDR2 SVGAGI. CDR3 DNA: TGTGCCAGCAGGGTAGATATTTACACTGAAGCTTTCTTT. Amino acids: CASRVDIYTEAFF.

The rearrangement links TRBV9 to TRBJ2-1; 7 bases match TRBD2. CDR1 and CDR2 (germline): SGDLS, YYNGEE. This CDR3 region has 15 residues. V gave up 1 base and J gave up 3 bases; unmatched junction bases: 4. CDR3: CASSVKREGYNEQFF. The CDR3 DNA is TGTGCCAGCAGCGTAAAGCGGGAAGGCTACAATGAGCAGTTCTTC.

The chain links TRBV28 to TRBJ1-2, with D possibly matching TRBD1 (6 bases). The CDR3 runs to 16 residues. The V gene lost 5 bases and the J gene lost 5 bases, with 21 bases spanning the gap. From germline, CDR1 is MDHEN and CDR2 SYDVKM. The CDR3 sequence is CASSPAREGGGYGYTF. The CDR3 DNA reads as TGTGCCAGCAGTCCGGCCAGGGAAGGGGGTGGTTATGGCTACACCTTC.

The chain couples TRBV28 to TRBJ1-3; 9 bases are a match to TRBD1. The CDR3 is 15 residues long. Germline lookup yields CDR1 MDHEN and CDR2 SYDVKM. The V gene end was trimmed by 8 bases and the J gene end by 0 bases; junction bases not matched to a gene: 5. CDR3 sequence: CASGDRDISGNTIYF. The CDR3 DNA reads TGTGCCAGCGGGGACAGGGACATCTCTGGAAACACCATATATTTT.

The rearrangement joins TRBV30 to TRBJ2-2; maybe TRBD2 (5 bases). The CDR3 covers 14 residues. Germline V gene lookup returns CDR1 GTSNPN and CDR2 SVGIG (reference sequence). The V end was cut by 0 bases, the J end by 4 bases, with 9 bases between. Here the CDR3 DNA reads TGTGCCTGGAGTGTACGTGGAGGCACCGGGGAGCTGTTTTTT. Protein sequence: CAWSVRGGTGELFF.

This clone was observed a few times. Other DNA sequences in this specimen translate into the identical CDR3. The CDR3 loop is CASSDGASTDTQYF. CDR3 sequence (DNA): TGTGCCAGCAGTGACGGGGCTAGCACAGATACGCAGTATTTT. The J gene is TRBJ2-3, the V gene TRBV6-4, with D maybe TRBD1 (5 bases). CDR1 and CDR2 (germline): MRHNA, SNTAGT. V lost 2 bases and J lost 0, with 6 bases in between. This CDR3 contains 14 residues.

This clone appeared a few times. This sequence joins TRBV7-9 and TRBJ2-3; 7 bases are a match to TRBD1. In germline, CDR1 is SEHNR, CDR2 FQNEAQ (reference sequence). Trimming removed 1 base from V and 5 bases from J; junction bases left unmatched: 6. The CDR3 is 15 residues long. The CDR3: CASSLGTGKRDTQYF. The CDR3 DNA sequence: TGTGCCAGCAGCTTAGGGACAGGTAAACGAGATACGCAGTATTTT.

The V and J genes are TRBV9 and TRBJ2-3, with 7 bases matching TRBD1. Germline CDR1 reads SGDLS; CDR2 reads YYNGEE. The CDR3 runs 19 residues. V lost 0 bases and J lost 1; bases outside the gene matches: 14. In nucleotides, the CDR3 is TGTGCCAGCAGCGTAGGAGGGGGCCGCCCGCGTCAGGGCACAGATACGCAGTATTTT. Its protein product is CASSVGGGRPRQGTDTQYF.

The V call is TRBV28, the J call TRBJ1-2; the D is unclear. This CDR3 spans 12 amino acids. V lost 3 bases, J lost 3 bases, and 5 bases lay in between. In germline, CDR1 is MDHEN, CDR2 SYDVKM. The CDR3, as DNA: TGTGCCAGCAGTTTGCGGGACTATGGCTACACCTTC. It translates to CASSLRDYGYTF.

The V gene is TRBV29-1, the J gene TRBJ1-2, with TRBD1 matching over 10 bases. Germline V gene data show CDR1 as SQVTM and CDR2 as ANQGSEA. This CDR3 has 16 amino acids. The V gene end was trimmed by 3 bases and the J gene end by 4 bases; junction bases not matched to a gene: 11. CDR3 protein: CSVEPGQGNVGYGYTF. For the CDR3, the DNA is TGCAGCGTTGAGCCGGGACAGGGGAACGTAGGCTATGGCTACACCTTC.

The rearrangement links TRBV4-1 to TRBJ1-4; TRBD1 might be the D (5 bases). CDR1 is MGHRA and CDR2 is YSYEKL in the germline V gene. The V gene lost 5 bases and the J gene lost 3 bases, with 13 bases spanning the gap. This CDR3 region has 15 residues. The CDR3 bases are TGCGCCAGCAGCTTTCGGACACCCTCTAATGAAAAACTGTTTTTT. It encodes CASSFRTPSNEKLFF.

The rearrangement joins TRBV6-1 to TRBJ1-1; TRBD1 matches at 7 bases. With 7 bases clipped from V and 8 bases from J, the junction kept 10 bases outside the gene matches. The V gene's germline CDR1 is MNHNS and CDR2 SASEGT. The CDR3 totals 13 residues. CDR3 in amino acids: CASTRTGDFEAFF. DNA of the CDR3: TGTGCCAGCACCCGGACAGGAGACTTCGAAGCTTTCTTT.

This chain uses TRBV5-6 with TRBJ1-5; a possible D gene is TRBD1 (5 bases). This CDR3 has 16 residues. Germline values: CDR1 SGHDT, CDR2 YYEEEE. V gave up 0 bases and J gave up 5 bases, with 15 bases separating them. The CDR3 DNA reads TGTGCCAGCAGCTTGGGGGGCGCGGTAGGCCATCAGCCCCAGCATTTT. This gives the protein CASSLGGAVGHQPQHF.

This chain joins TRBV2 and TRBJ2-2; TRBD1 matches at 8 bases. This CDR3 contains 16 residues. After removal of 8 bases from V and 4 bases from J, the junction contained 12 bases not matched to a gene. Germline loops: CDR1 SNHLY, CDR2 FYNNEI. CDR3 region: CASVDSGGWGTGELFF. The CDR3, as DNA: TGTGCCAGCGTGGACTCAGGGGGCTGGGGCACCGGGGAGCTGTTTTTT. The full variable domain, rest sourced from reference TRBV2 and TRBJ2-2, is EPEVTQTPSHQVTQMGQEVILRCVPISNHLYFYWYRQILGQKVEFLVSFYNNEISEKSEIFDDQFSVERPDGSNFTLKIRSTKLEDSAMYFCASVDSGGWGTGELFFGEGSRLTVL.

This chain's CDR3 is CASSLLAYEQYF. The DNA of the CDR3 is TGTGCCAGCAGTTTATTAGCCTACGAGCAGTACTTC. This chain joins TRBV28 and TRBJ2-7; D is unresolved. Trimming took off 1 base at V and 2 bases at J, with 3 bases between the two ends. CDR1 and CDR2 from the germline V gene are MDHEN and SYDVKM. The CDR3 is 12 residues long.

The chain joins TRBV23-1 to TRBJ2-7; TRBD2 agrees at 16 bases. Being an ORF, TRBV23-1 has a function that is uncertain. V was pared by 6 bases and J by 6 bases, with 26 bases of the junction left unmatched. The CDR3 sequence is 22 residues long. CDR3 nucleotides: TGCGCCAGCAGACTAAAGGGGTTGGGGGAGGGACTAGCGGGAGGGTTATTAGGCGAGCAGTACTTC. Translated, it gives CASRLKGLGEGLAGGLLGEQYF.

This chain joins TRBV13 and TRBJ1-1; D ambiguous. The CDR3 runs to 15 residues. Trimming removed 4 bases from V and 1 base from J, with 13 bases in between. From germline, CDR1 is PRHDT and CDR2 FYEKMQ (reference sequence). Here the CDR3 reads CASSSYNAGNTEAFF. The CDR3 DNA reads TGTGCCAGCAGCTCTTATAACGCCGGGAACACTGAAGCTTTCTTT. The variable domain in full, completed from reference TRBV13 and TRBJ1-1, reads AAGVIQSPRHLIKEKRETATLKCYPIPRHDTVYWYQQGPGQDPQFLISFYEKMQSDKGSIPDRFSAQQFSDYHSELNMSSLELGDSALYFCASSSYNAGNTEAFFGQGTRLTVV.

The V call is TRBV7-9, the J call TRBJ1-1; the D is unclear. Germline V gene sequence: CDR1 SEHNR, CDR2 FQNEAQ (reference sequence). The germline V and J ends were trimmed by 4 bases and 5 bases, with 11 bases remaining between them. The CDR3 extends over 13 amino acids. The chain's CDR3 is CASSYGPRTEAFF. The DNA of the CDR3 is TGTGCCAGCAGCTACGGTCCTCGAACTGAAGCTTTCTTT.

J is TRBJ2-1 and V is TRBV27, with D possibly TRBD1 on 6 matching bases. Germline V gives CDR1 MNHEY, CDR2 SMNVEV (reference sequence). CDR3 size: 16 residues. V dropped 7 bases and J dropped 0 bases, with 16 bases sitting between them. The CDR3: CASNVGAASSYNEQFF. The CDR3 DNA follows: TGTGCCAGCAATGTGGGGGCGGCAAGCTCCTACAATGAGCAGTTCTTC.

V is TRBV5-1 and J is TRBJ2-5, with D possibly being TRBD2 (6 bases). Per germline, CDR1 SGHRS and CDR2 YFSETQ. There are 16 residues in the CDR3. Trimming took 2 bases from V and 9 from J, leaving 23 bases between them. Here the CDR3 reads CASSFGHGSYWEAQYF. In DNA form, the CDR3 reads TGCGCCAGCAGCTTCGGGCACGGGAGCTATTGGGAGGCCCAGTACTTC.

The chain has TRBV4-2 and TRBJ1-3; D is unclear. Looked up from germline, CDR1 is LGHNA and CDR2 is YNFKEQ. This CDR3 has 18 amino acids. Deletions cut 4 bases from V and 0 bases from J, with 19 bases between. CDR3 bases: TGTGCCAGCAGCCTTCCCCACTTCGGGAGCCCCTCTGGAAACACCATATATTTT. Residues: CASSLPHFGSPSGNTIYF.

This rearrangement joins TRBV6-1 to TRBJ1-5, with D tentatively TRBD1 (6 bases). The length of the CDR3 is 15 residues. CDR1 and CDR2 (germline): MNHNS, SASEGT. Trimming took off 6 bases at V and 2 bases at J, with 14 bases between the two ends. CDR3 sequence reads: CASRDSSRGNQPQHF. The CDR3 DNA is TGTGCCAGCAGGGACAGTTCGAGGGGCAATCAGCCCCAGCATTTT.